A selection of T cell receptor beta chains follows, all from one sample in a study of regulatory T cells in long-lasting Graves disease. Each CDR3 protein gets one entry after TCRdb re-called the multiplex PCR reads with MiXCR. The sample yields approximately 490,000 distinct CDR3 sequences, 15% to 20% seen once. These sequences were also reported in another study, on T cells in Graves' hyperthyroidism and ophthalmopathy.

The material was peripheral blood mononuclear cells (PBMCs), obtained at new diagnosis, from a patient treated with antithyroid drugs. These receptors all stem from a middle-aged man with Graves disease. Each CDR3 is given with its conserved first and last residue. Each record gives: clone size, J gene, D gene, V gene, CDR3 protein, CDR3 DNA. The D gene is left open where the match is weak. The size of a clone is reported for some rows only, either as once, few or many, or as a class for expanded clones.

-	TRBJ2-7	TRBD2	TRBV20-1	CSARTSGIYYEQYF	TGCAGTGCTCGGACTAGCGGGATCTATTACGAGCAGTACTTC
many	TRBJ2-1	-	TRBV2	CASSEGLNNEQFF	TGTGCCAGCAGTGAAGGCCTAAACAATGAGCAGTTCTTC
many	TRBJ2-1	TRBD2	TRBV3-1	CASSQDRSLVAGVSPNNEQFF	TGTGCCAGCAGCCAAGATCGGTCCTTGGTAGCGGGAGTGAGCCCAAACAATGAGCAGTTCTTC
many	TRBJ1-1	-	TRBV6-2/TRBV6-3	CASSEPRGFGTEAFF	TGTGCCAGCAGTGAGCCCCGGGGGTTCGGCACTGAAGCTTTCTTT
few	TRBJ1-2	-	TRBV20-1	CSARAYGYTF	TGCAGTGCTAGAGCTTATGGCTACACCTTC
few	TRBJ2-1	TRBD1	TRBV6-1	CASSKGDRVVIEQFF	TGTGCCAGCAGCAAGGGGGACAGGGTTGTTATCGAGCAGTTCTTC
many	TRBJ2-1	TRBD1	TRBV2	CASSRRTGNEQFF	TGTGCCAGCAGCCGGCGGACAGGGAATGAGCAGTTCTTC
many	TRBJ2-3	TRBD2	TRBV10-3	CAISVPGGATDTQYF	TGTGCCATCAGTGTTCCGGGAGGTGCCACAGATACGCAGTATTTT
few	TRBJ1-2	-	TRBV25-1	CASSPSRDRPNYGYTF	TGTGCCAGCAGTCCCTCGCGGGACCGACCTAACTATGGCTACACCTTC
many	TRBJ2-1	-	TRBV2	CASSASSGTNNEQFF	TGTGCCAGCAGTGCGAGCTCCGGGACCAACAATGAGCAGTTCTTC
many	TRBJ2-7	TRBD1	TRBV20-1	CSASGRRDRDYEQYF	TGCAGTGCCTCAGGACGCCGGGACAGGGACTACGAGCAGTACTTC
many	TRBJ2-1	-	TRBV28	CASSYSSRSYNEQFF	TGTGCCAGCAGTTACTCGAGCAGGTCCTACAATGAGCAGTTCTTC
many	TRBJ2-5	TRBD2	TRBV27	CASSLISASGAETQYF	TGTGCCAGCAGTTTAATTTCGGCTAGCGGGGCAGAGACCCAGTACTTC
few	TRBJ2-7	-	TRBV20-1	CSARIGAYEQYF	TGCAGTGCTAGAATAGGCGCCTACGAGCAGTACTTC
many	TRBJ2-1	TRBD2	TRBV20-1	CSASHTSGRNEQFF	TGCAGTGCCAGCCATACTAGCGGGAGGAATGAGCAGTTCTTC
few	TRBJ2-7	-	TRBV10-3	CAISEGGVPYEQYF	TGTGCCATCAGTGAAGGGGGGGTCCCCTACGAGCAGTACTTC
-	TRBJ2-2	-	TRBV7-8	CASSHFTGELFF	TGTGCCAGCAGCCACTTCACCGGGGAGCTGTTTTTT
-	TRBJ2-5	-	TRBV5-4	CASSLASWVETQYF	TGTGCCAGCAGCTTGGCGAGCTGGGTAGAGACCCAGTACTTC
-	TRBJ1-3	-	TRBV18	CASSPRGRDRSGNTIYF	TGTGCCAGCTCACCACGGGGCAGGGATAGATCTGGAAACACCATATATTTT
-	TRBJ1-1	-	TRBV20-1	CSARPGPNTEAFF	TGCAGTGCTAGACCGGGCCCGAACACTGAAGCTTTCTTT
many	TRBJ2-3	-	TRBV20-1	CSATDSAGLDTQYF	TGCAGTGCTACTGACTCGGCCGGGTTGGATACGCAGTATTTT
many	TRBJ2-7	-	TRBV28	CASSLSRLVYEQYF	TGTGCCAGCAGTTTATCTCGGCTAGTCTACGAGCAGTACTTC
many	TRBJ2-5	-	TRBV24-1	CATSDLQINQETQYF	TGTGCCACCAGTGATTTGCAAATTAACCAAGAGACCCAGTACTTC
-	TRBJ2-7	-	TRBV4-1	CASSQSTGAYEQYF	TGCGCCAGCAGCCAATCTACCGGGGCCTACGAGCAGTACTTC
many	TRBJ2-1	-	TRBV15	CATSREIYNEQFF	TGTGCCACCAGCAGAGAGATCTACAATGAGCAGTTCTTC
few	TRBJ1-4	-	TRBV12-5	CASGGPRGLFF	TGTGCTAGTGGGGGGCCGCGGGGACTGTTTTTT
few	TRBJ1-6	TRBD1	TRBV12-3/TRBV12-4	CASSRQGEYSPLHF	TGTGCCAGCAGTCGACAGGGGGAGTATTCACCCCTCCACTTT
few	TRBJ2-3	-	TRBV6-1	CGSGSTDTQYF	TGTGGCAGCGGAAGCACAGATACGCAGTATTTT
many	TRBJ2-7	-	TRBV2	CASSESGQPTYEQYF	TGTGCCAGCAGTGAGAGCGGACAGCCCACCTACGAGCAGTACTTC
-	TRBJ1-1	-	TRBV20-1	CSASGQSSEAFF	TGCAGTGCTAGCGGACAGTCCTCTGAAGCTTTCTTT
once	TRBJ2-5	-	TRBV6-1	CASSPWGKETQYF	TGTGCCAGCAGCCCGTGGGGCAAAGAGACCCAGTACTTC
few	TRBJ2-3	TRBD2	TRBV7-2	CASSPIAGGPIDTQYF	TGTGCCAGCAGCCCGATAGCGGGAGGGCCTATAGATACGCAGTATTTT
few	TRBJ2-3	-	TRBV7-9	CASSLGIIETDTQYF	TGTGCCAGCAGCTTAGGCATAATTGAGACAGATACGCAGTATTTT
many	TRBJ2-2	-	TRBV7-8	CASSFSPWNTGELFF	TGTGCCAGCAGCTTTTCCCCCTGGAACACCGGGGAGCTGTTTTTT
many	TRBJ2-1	TRBD2	TRBV28	CASSLEAGGRKFF	TGTGCCAGCAGTTTAGAAGCGGGAGGGCGCAAGTTCTTC
-	TRBJ2-5	TRBD2	TRBV5-1	CASSLFPAGAQETQYF	TGCGCCAGCAGCTTGTTCCCTGCGGGAGCCCAAGAGACCCAGTACTTC
many	TRBJ2-3	TRBD2	TRBV10-2	CASRTGTSVTDTQYF	TGCGCCAGCAGAACCGGGACTAGCGTCACAGATACGCAGTATTTT
-	TRBJ2-1	-	TRBV18	CASSPRFSRESYNEQFF	TGTGCCAGCTCACCAAGGTTCTCGCGGGAATCCTACAATGAGCAGTTCTTC
-	TRBJ2-3	-	TRBV12-5	CASGSDSSSQYF	TGTGCTAGTGGTTCGGACTCTTCATCGCAGTATTTT
few	TRBJ2-1	-	TRBV6-5	CASSYAWQGYGEQFF	TGTGCCAGCAGTTATGCGTGGCAGGGTTACGGCGAGCAGTTCTTC
-	TRBJ2-2	-	TRBV2	CASSGGTVNTGELFF	TGTGCCAGCAGTGGGGGGACGGTGAACACCGGGGAGCTGTTTTTT
-	TRBJ2-7	-	TRBV13	CASSPRHSQWREQYF	TGTGCCAGCAGCCCAAGACACTCTCAATGGCGGGAGCAGTACTTC
-	TRBJ2-3	-	TRBV7-2	CASSLESWKADTQYF	TGTGCCAGCAGCTTAGAGAGTTGGAAAGCAGATACGCAGTATTTT
once	TRBJ2-3	TRBD2	TRBV28	CATTKLAGGPGTQYF	TGTGCCACCACAAAACTAGCGGGAGGGCCCGGTACGCAGTATTTT
many	TRBJ2-1	-	TRBV7-2	CASSLQTGMGEQFF	TGTGCCAGCAGCCTCCAAACAGGGATGGGTGAGCAGTTCTTC
-	TRBJ2-5	-	TRBV4-1	CASSPSRTGWRETQYF	TGCGCCAGCAGCCCGAGTAGAACGGGATGGCGAGAGACCCAGTACTTC
many	TRBJ1-3	-	TRBV18	CASSPQSSSRRGNTIYF	TGTGCCAGCTCACCACAGTCTAGTTCCAGGAGGGGAAACACCATATATTTT
many	TRBJ2-1	-	TRBV11-3	CASSLLVSSDYNEQFF	TGTGCCAGCAGCTTATTAGTGTCTTCGGACTACAATGAGCAGTTCTTC
few	TRBJ2-3	-	TRBV6-5	CASSYNSGATQYF	TGTGCCAGCAGTTACAACTCAGGGGCGACGCAGTATTTT
-	TRBJ2-1	TRBD2	TRBV20-1	CSAGLAGGWYEQFF	TGCAGTGCTGGACTAGCGGGAGGGTGGTATGAGCAGTTCTTC
-	TRBJ2-7	TRBD2	TRBV11-2	CASRKPGLAGVYEQYF	TGTGCCAGCAGAAAGCCGGGACTAGCGGGAGTCTACGAGCAGTACTTC
-	TRBJ2-2	TRBD2	TRBV14	CASSKGLATGELFF	TGTGCCAGCAGCAAAGGACTAGCGACCGGGGAGCTGTTTTTT
many	TRBJ2-3	-	TRBV5-1	CASSLGLTPNGDTQYF	TGCGCCAGCAGCTTGGGCCTGACCCCTAATGGAGATACGCAGTATTTT
few	TRBJ2-5	-	TRBV9	CASSPTWIGRETQYF	TGTGCCAGCAGCCCGACGTGGATAGGGCGGGAGACCCAGTACTTC